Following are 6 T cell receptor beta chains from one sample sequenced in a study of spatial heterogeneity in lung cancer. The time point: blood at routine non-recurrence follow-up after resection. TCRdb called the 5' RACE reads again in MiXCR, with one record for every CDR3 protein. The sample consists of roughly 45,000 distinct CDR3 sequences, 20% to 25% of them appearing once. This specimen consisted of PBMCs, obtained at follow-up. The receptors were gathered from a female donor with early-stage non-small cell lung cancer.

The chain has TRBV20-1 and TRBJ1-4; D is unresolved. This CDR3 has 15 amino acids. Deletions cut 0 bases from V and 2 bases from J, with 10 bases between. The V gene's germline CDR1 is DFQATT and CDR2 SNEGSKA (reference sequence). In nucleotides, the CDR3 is TGCAGTGCTAGAGATCACCGGTGGACTAATGAAAAACTGTTTTTT. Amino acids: CSARDHRWTNEKLFF.

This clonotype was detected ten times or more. In DNA form, the CDR3 reads TGTGCCAGCAGTCAGGGACAGGGGACAGATACGCAGTATTTT. It codes for CASSQGQGTDTQYF. The chain has TRBV27 and TRBJ2-3, with 10 bases aligning to TRBD1. The CDR3 length is 14 residues. Germline CDR1 and CDR2: MNHEY and SMNVEV (reference sequence). V lost 5 bases to trimming and J lost 3 bases; unmatched junction nucleotides: 2.

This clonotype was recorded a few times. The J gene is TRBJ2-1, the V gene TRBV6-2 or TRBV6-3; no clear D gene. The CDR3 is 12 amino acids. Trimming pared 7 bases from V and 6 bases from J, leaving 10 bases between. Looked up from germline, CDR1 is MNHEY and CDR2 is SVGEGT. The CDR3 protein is CASTTSPNEQFF. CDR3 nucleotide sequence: TGTGCCAGCACCACAAGTCCCAATGAGCAGTTCTTC.

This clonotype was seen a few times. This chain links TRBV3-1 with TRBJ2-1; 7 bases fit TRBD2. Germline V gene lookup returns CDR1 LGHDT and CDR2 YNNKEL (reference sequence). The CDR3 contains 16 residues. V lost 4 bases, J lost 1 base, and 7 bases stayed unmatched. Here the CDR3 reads CASSPIAGRSYNEQFF. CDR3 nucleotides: TGTGCCAGCAGCCCAATAGCGGGTCGTTCCTACAATGAGCAGTTCTTC.

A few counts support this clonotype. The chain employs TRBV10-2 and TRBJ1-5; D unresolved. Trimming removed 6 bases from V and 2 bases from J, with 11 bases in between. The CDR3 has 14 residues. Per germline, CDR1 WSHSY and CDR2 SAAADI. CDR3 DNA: TGCGCCAGCAGAGACATGTACCGCAATCAGCCCCAGCATTTT. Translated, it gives CASRDMYRNQPQHF.

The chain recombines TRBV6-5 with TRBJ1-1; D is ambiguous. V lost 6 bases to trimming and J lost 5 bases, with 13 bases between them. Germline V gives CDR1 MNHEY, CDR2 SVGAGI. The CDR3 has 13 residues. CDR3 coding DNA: TGTGCCAGCAGCAAGAACGGTGGGACTGAAGCTTTCTTT. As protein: CASSKNGGTEAFF.